The present entry profiles one T cell receptor beta chain with its context. This specimen comes from a study of cytomegalovirus exposure and HLA in healthy donors. Assay: immunoSEQ multiplex PCR; the TCRdb copy retains only in-frame clones and omits some. The repertoire includes around 190,000 clones, around 80% of them detected once, and less than 1.5% sits in the top ten. With 3 bases clipped from V and 4 bases from J, the junction kept 5 bases outside the gene matches. CDR1 and CDR2 from the germline V gene are GTSNPN and SVGIG (reference sequence). The CDR3 covers 15 residues. The sequenced sample consisted of PBMCs. This rearrangement joins TRBV30 to TRBJ1-3; 11 bases map to TRBD1. This clonotype was sampled from a woman aged 25-40 years in good health and CMV-seronegative. CDR3 in DNA: TGTGCCTGGAGGTGGACAGGGGGCGTCGGAAACACCATATATTTT. Translation gives CAWRWTGGVGNTIYF. The full variable domain, with the rest looked up from reference TRBV30 and TRBJ1-3, is SQTIHQWPATLVQPVGSPLSLECTVEGTSNPNLYWYRQAAGRGLQLLFYSVGIGQISSEVPQNLSASRPQDRQFILSSKKLLLSDSGFYLCAWRWTGGVGNTIYFGEGSWLTVV.